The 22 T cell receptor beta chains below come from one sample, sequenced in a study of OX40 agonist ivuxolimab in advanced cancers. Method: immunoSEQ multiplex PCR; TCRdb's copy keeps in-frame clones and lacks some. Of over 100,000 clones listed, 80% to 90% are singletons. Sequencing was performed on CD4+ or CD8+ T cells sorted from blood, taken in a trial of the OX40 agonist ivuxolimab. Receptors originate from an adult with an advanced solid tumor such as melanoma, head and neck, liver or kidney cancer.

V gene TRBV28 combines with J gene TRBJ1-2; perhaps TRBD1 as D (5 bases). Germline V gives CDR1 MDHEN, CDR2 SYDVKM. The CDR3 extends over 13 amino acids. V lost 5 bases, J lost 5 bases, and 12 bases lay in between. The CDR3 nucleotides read TGTGCCAGCAGTCTCGACAGATGGTATGGCTACACCTTC. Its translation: CASSLDRWYGYTF.

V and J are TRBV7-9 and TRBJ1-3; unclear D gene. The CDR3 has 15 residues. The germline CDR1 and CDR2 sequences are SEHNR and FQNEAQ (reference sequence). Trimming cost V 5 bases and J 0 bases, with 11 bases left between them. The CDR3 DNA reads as TGTGCCAGCAGCCCCGGACGGATCTCTGGAAACACCATATATTTT. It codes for CASSPGRISGNTIYF.

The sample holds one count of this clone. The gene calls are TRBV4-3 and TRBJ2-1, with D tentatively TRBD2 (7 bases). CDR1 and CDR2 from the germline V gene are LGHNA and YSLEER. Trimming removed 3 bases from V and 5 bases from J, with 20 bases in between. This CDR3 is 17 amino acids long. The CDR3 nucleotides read TGCGCCAGCAGCCACACGACAGGTTGGAGCGGGAACAATGAGCAGTTCTTC. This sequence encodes CASSHTTGWSGNNEQFF.

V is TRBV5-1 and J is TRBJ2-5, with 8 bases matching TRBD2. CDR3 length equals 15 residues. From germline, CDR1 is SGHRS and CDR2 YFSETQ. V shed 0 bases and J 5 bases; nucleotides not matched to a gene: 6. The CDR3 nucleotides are TGCGCCAGCAGCTTGGGTGGCGGGGGGCCGGAGACCCAGTACTTC. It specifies CASSLGGGGPETQYF.

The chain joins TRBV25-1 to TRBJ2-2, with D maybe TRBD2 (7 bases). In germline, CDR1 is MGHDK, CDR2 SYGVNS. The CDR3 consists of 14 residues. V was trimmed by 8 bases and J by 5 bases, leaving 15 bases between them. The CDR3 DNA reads TGTGCCAGCCGAGGGGGAGGGATTACCGGGGAGCTGTTTTTT. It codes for CASRGGGITGELFF.

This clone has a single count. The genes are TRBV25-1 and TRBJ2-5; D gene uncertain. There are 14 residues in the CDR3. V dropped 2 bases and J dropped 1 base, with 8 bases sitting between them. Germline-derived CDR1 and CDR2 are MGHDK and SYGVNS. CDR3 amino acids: CASSEVLLQETQYF. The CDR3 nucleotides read TGTGCCAGCAGTGAAGTTTTGCTCCAAGAGACCCAGTACTTC.

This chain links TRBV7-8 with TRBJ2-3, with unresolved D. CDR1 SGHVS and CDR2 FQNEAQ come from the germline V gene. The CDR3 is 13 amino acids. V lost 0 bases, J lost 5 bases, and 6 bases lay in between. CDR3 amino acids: CASSLAREDTQYF. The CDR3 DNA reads TGTGCCAGCAGCTTAGCTAGAGAAGATACGCAGTATTTT.

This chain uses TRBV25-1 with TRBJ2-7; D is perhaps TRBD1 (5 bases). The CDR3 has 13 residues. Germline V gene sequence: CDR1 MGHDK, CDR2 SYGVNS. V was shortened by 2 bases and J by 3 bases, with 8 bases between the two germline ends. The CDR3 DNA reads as TGTGCCAGCAGTGAACAGGGTTTCTACGAGCAGTACTTC. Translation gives CASSEQGFYEQYF.

The CDR3 loop is CTPRGGGIDTQYF. DNA for the CDR3: TGCACCCCGCGGGGCGGGGGAATCGATACGCAGTATTTT. The J gene is TRBJ2-3, the V gene TRBV29-1, with 7 bases fitting TRBD2. In germline, CDR1 is SQVTM, CDR2 ANQGSEA. This CDR3 is 13 amino acids long.

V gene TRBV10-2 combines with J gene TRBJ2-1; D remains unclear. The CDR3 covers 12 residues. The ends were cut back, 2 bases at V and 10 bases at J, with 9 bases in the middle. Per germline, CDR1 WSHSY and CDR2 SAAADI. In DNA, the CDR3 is TGCGCCAGCAGTGAGCTCTCAAGGGAGCAGTTCTTC. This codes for CASSELSREQFF.

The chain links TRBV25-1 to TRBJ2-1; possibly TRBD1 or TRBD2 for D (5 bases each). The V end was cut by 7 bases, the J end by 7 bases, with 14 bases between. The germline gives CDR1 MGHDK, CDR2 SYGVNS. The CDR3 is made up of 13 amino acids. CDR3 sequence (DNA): TGTGCCAGCACCCGGGGCGAGATGAATGAGCAGTTCTTC. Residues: CASTRGEMNEQFF.

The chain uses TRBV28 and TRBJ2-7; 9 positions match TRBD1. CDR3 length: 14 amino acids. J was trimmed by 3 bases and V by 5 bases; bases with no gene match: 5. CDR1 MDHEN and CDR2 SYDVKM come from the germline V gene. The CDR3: CASSPGQGSYEQYF. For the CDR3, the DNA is TGTGCCAGCAGTCCCGGACAGGGGAGCTACGAGCAGTACTTC. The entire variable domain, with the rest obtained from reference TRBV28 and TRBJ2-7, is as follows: DVKVTQSSRYLVKRTGEKVFLECVQDMDHENMFWYRQDPGLGLRLIYFSYDVKMKEKGDIPEGYSVSREKKERFSLILESASTNQTSMYLCASSPGQGSYEQYFGPGTRLTVT.

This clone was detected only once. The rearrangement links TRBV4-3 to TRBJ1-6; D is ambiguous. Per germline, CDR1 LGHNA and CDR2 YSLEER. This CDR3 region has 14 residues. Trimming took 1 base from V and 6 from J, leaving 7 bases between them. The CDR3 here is CASSQVPLNSPLHF. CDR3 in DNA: TGCGCCAGCAGCCAAGTGCCCCTTAATTCACCCCTCCACTTT.

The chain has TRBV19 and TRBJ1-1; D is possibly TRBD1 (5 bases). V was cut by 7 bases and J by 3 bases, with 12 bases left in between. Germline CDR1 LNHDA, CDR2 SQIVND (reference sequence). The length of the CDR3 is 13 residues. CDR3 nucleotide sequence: TGTGCCAGTAAAGTTGGGGCCTACACTGAAGCTTTCTTT. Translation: CASKVGAYTEAFF.

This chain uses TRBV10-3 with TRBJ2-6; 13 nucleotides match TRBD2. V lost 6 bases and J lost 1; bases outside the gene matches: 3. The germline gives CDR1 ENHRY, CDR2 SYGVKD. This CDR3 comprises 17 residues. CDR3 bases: TGTGCCATCAGCGGGACTAGCGGGGATTCTGGGGCCAACGTCCTGACTTTC. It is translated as CAISGTSGDSGANVLTF.

Here the CDR3 reads CATSRDRVNEKLFF. In DNA, the CDR3 is TGTGCCACCAGCAGAGACAGGGTTAATGAAAAACTGTTTTTT. This chain links TRBV15 with TRBJ1-4, with D perhaps TRBD1 (5 bases). Germline assignment: CDR1 LNHNV and CDR2 YYDKDF (reference sequence). This CDR3 is 14 amino acids long. Trimming stripped 0 bases from V and 4 bases from J, with 6 bases between.

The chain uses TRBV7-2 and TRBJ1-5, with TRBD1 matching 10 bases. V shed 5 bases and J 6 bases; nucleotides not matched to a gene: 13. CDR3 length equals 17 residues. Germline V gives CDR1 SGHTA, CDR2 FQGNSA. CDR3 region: CASSDLTGGGLTQPQHF. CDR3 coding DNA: TGTGCCAGCAGCGACCTGACAGGGGGCGGATTGACTCAGCCCCAGCATTTT.

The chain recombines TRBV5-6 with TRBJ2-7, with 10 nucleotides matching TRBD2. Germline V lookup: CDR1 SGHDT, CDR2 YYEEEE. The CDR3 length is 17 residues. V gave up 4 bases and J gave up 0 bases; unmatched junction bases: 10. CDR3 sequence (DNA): TGTGCCAGCAGCCCGGATAGCGGGGGGTTCACCTCCTACGAGCAGTACTTC. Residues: CASSPDSGGFTSYEQYF.

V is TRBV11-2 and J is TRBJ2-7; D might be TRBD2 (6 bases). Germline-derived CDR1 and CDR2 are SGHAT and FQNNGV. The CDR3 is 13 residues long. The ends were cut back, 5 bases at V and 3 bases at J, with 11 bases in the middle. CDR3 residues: CASSLSGGYEQYF. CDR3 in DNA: TGTGCCAGCAGCCTATCCGGGGGCTACGAGCAGTACTTC. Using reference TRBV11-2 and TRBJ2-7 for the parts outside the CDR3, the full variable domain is EAGVAQSPRYKIIEKRQSVAFWCNPISGHATLYWYQQILGQGPKLLIQFQNNGVVDDSQLPKDRFSAERLKGVDSTLKIQPAKLEDSAVYLCASSLSGGYEQYFGPGTRLTVT.

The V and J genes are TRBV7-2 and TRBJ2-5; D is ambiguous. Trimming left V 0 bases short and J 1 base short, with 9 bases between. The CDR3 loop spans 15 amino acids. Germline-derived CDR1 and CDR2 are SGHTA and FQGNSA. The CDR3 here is CASSLAVARQETQYF. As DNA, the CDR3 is TGTGCCAGCAGCTTAGCGGTGGCCCGCCAAGAGACCCAGTACTTC.

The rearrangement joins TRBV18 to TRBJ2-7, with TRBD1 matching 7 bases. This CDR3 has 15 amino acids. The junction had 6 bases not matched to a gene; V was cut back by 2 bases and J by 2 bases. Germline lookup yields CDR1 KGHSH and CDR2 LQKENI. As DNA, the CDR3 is TGTGCCAGCTCACCAACAGGACAGGTGACCTACGAGCAGTACTTC. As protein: CASSPTGQVTYEQYF.

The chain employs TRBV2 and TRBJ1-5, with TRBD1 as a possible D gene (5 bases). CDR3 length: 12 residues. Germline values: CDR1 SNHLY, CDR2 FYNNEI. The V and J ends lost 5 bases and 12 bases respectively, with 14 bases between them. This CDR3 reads CASSFGRRDQHF. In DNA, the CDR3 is TGTGCCAGCAGTTTTGGGCGCAGGGACCAGCATTTT.